Following are 17 T cell receptor beta chains from one sample sequenced in a study of tumor-infiltrating lymphocytes in oesophageal squamous cell carcinoma. TCRdb reprocessed the PCR reads with MiXCR, giving one entry per CDR3 protein. The data contain about 19,000 distinct CDR3 sequences, less than 50% of them seen just once; the ten biggest clones take up 6.8%. The sample taken for sequencing was blood. These receptors were obtained from a male donor with esophageal squamous cell carcinoma.

The table lists this clonotype with a few counts. The V and J genes are TRBV10-3 and TRBJ2-1; 8 bases are shared with TRBD2. V shed 6 bases and J 2 bases; nucleotides not matched to a gene: 6. This CDR3 is 15 amino acids long. Germline V gene sequence: CDR1 ENHRY, CDR2 SYGVKD. The CDR3 DNA reads as TGTGCCATCAGAATCGATAGCGGGGCCTACAATGAGCAGTTCTTC. It codes for CAIRIDSGAYNEQFF.

This clonotype was picked up one time. The genes are TRBV29-1 and TRBJ2-5; D not resolved. Per the germline V gene, CDR1 is SQVTM and CDR2 is ANQGSEA. The ends were cut back, 4 bases at V and 1 base at J, with 7 bases in the middle. The CDR3 totals 12 residues. Here the CDR3 DNA reads TGCAGCGTTGGGGCAGTCCAAGAGACCCAGTACTTC. Protein sequence: CSVGAVQETQYF.

This chain uses TRBV6-6 with TRBJ2-3, with D uncertain. The DNA end lines up better with TRBJ2-7; the J call may be wrong. The length of the CDR3 is 14 residues. Germline CDR1 reads MNHNY; CDR2 reads SVGAGI (reference sequence). The CDR3 coding sequence is TGTGCCAGCACCCACGGGCTTGGGGACTACGAGCAGTACTTC. Amino acid sequence: CASTHGLGDYEQYF.

The chain has TRBV12-3 or TRBV12-4 and TRBJ2-5; 7 nucleotides match TRBD2. The J segment lost 11 bases and the V segment lost 3 bases, leaving 18 bases of the junction unmatched. This CDR3 contains 16 residues. The CDR3 sequence: CASSFLAANSYNEQYF. In DNA, the CDR3 is TGTGCCAGCAGTTTCCTAGCGGCAAACTCCTACAATGAGCAGTACTTC.

By sample share, this clonotype is medium-sized (0.01 to 0.1%). The genes are TRBV7-8 and TRBJ2-5; possible D gene TRBD2, 6 bases. Germline assignment: CDR1 SGHVS and CDR2 FQNEAQ. The CDR3 contains 13 residues. V was pared by 5 bases and J by 5 bases, with 12 bases between. This CDR3 reads CASSSRLDETQYF. CDR3 DNA sequence: TGTGCCAGCAGCAGCAGACTAGATGAGACCCAGTACTTC.

The V gene is TRBV6-6, the J gene TRBJ2-4; D is possibly TRBD1 (6 bases). The DNA end favors TRBJ2-1, so the J call may be wrong. Germline CDR1 is MNHNY and CDR2 is SVGAGI (reference sequence). This CDR3 has 16 amino acids. The CDR3 DNA is TGTGCCAGCAGTTACTCCCCAGGGGTCTCCTACAATGAGCAGTTCTTC. It codes for CASSYSPGVSYNEQFF.

This clonotype turned up a few times. The chain is built from TRBV7-2 and TRBJ1-5, with D maybe TRBD1 (5 bases). Germline loops: CDR1 SGHTA, CDR2 FQGNSA. Trimming stripped 6 bases from V and 2 bases from J, with 14 bases between. CDR3 length equals 15 residues. CDR3 nucleotides: TGTGCCAGCAGTCCCCAGGGCAGGGGCAATCAGCCCCAGCATTTT. Protein sequence: CASSPQGRGNQPQHF. Supplemented by reference TRBV7-2 and TRBJ1-5, the full variable domain reads GAGVSQSPSNKVTEKGKDVELRCDPISGHTALYWYRQSLGQGLEFLIYFQGNSAPDKSGLPSDRFSAERTGGSVSTLTIQRTQQEDSAVYLCASSPQGRGNQPQHFGDGTRLSIL.

V and J are TRBV7-6 and TRBJ1-3; TRBD1 might be the D (6 bases). The V gene lost 0 bases and the J gene lost 2 bases, with 11 bases spanning the gap. Germline V gene data show CDR1 as SGHVS and CDR2 as FNYEAQ. The CDR3 loop spans 16 amino acids. The CDR3 DNA is TGTGCCAGCAGCTTAGCGGTGGGGGCCCCTGGAAACACCATATATTTT. Amino acid sequence: CASSLAVGAPGNTIYF.

This clonotype was seen repeatedly, ten times or more. V usage is TRBV4-2 and J usage is TRBJ1-6; D gene unclear. The CDR3 contains 15 residues. Trimming stripped 3 bases from V and 6 bases from J, with 12 bases between. Germline V lookup: CDR1 LGHNA, CDR2 YNFKEQ. The CDR3, as DNA: TGTGCCAGCAGCCACGCACAGCTGCTTAATTCACCCCTCCACTTT. Its translation: CASSHAQLLNSPLHF.

This clonotype was seen ten or more times. V usage is TRBV11-2 and J usage is TRBJ2-4, with D perhaps given as TRBD1 or TRBD2 (5 bases each). The CDR3 loop spans 14 amino acids. V was cut by 6 bases and J by 2 bases, with 11 bases left in between. Germline lookup yields CDR1 SGHAT and CDR2 FQNNGV. DNA for the CDR3: TGTGCCAGCAGACTAGGGGATTCCAAAAACATTCAGTACTTC. Its protein product is CASRLGDSKNIQYF. The full variable domain, completed using reference TRBV11-2 and TRBJ2-4, is EAGVAQSPRYKIIEKRQSVAFWCNPISGHATLYWYQQILGQGPKLLIQFQNNGVVDDSQLPKDRFSAERLKGVDSTLKIQPAKLEDSAVYLCASRLGDSKNIQYFGAGTRLSVL.

This clonotype rates as medium-sized. Possible read error: a much larger clone is one base away. This chain uses TRBV7-2 with TRBJ2-7, with D possibly matching TRBD2 (5 bases). V lost 0 bases to trimming and J lost 7 bases, with 16 bases between them. CDR1 is SGHTA and CDR2 is FQGNSA in the germline V gene. This CDR3 comprises 15 residues. The CDR3 coding sequence is TGTGCCAGCAGCTTAGCTATCCTAGCCCGTAATGAGCAGTACTTC. This translates into CASSLAILARNEQYF. Looking up the rest from reference TRBV7-2 and TRBJ2-7 gives the full variable domain: GAGVSQSPSNKVTEKGKDVELRCDPISGHTALYWYRQSLGQGLEFLIYFQGNSAPDKSGLPSDRFSAERTGGSVSTLTIQRTQQEDSAVYLCASSLAILARNEQYFGPGTRLTVT.

A remark on this clonotype: The conserved final phenylalanine or tryptophan is absent from the CDR3, which likely points to a read error. The DNA is omitted, as the CDR3 cannot be located on it reliably, and the CDR3 follows TCRdb's listing. The chain combines TRBV11-2 with TRBJ2-6; the table names TRBD2, a call not compared with the DNA. Germline V gene data show CDR1 as SGHAT and CDR2 as FQNNGV. The CDR3 has 8 amino acids, counting both end residues. This CDR3 is CASSLAAS.

This chain connects TRBV27 to TRBJ2-3; TRBD2 might be the D (5 bases). Germline loops: CDR1 MNHEY, CDR2 SMNVEV (reference sequence). The ends were cut back, 3 bases at V and 4 bases at J, with 14 bases in the middle. This CDR3 contains 15 residues. For the CDR3, the DNA is TGTGCCAGCAGTTTCCGTTCGGCGGGCGCAGATACGCAGTATTTT. It is translated as CASSFRSAGADTQYF.

This clonotype occurred many times. The chain has TRBV24-1 and TRBJ2-4, with 9 positions matching TRBD1. The DNA end is more similar to TRBJ2-7, so the J call may be wrong. Germline V gene lookup returns CDR1 KGHDR and CDR2 SFDVKD. The length of the CDR3 is 15 residues. CDR3 sequence (DNA): TGTGCCACCAGTGACCCTGGACAGGGGCCCTACGAGCAGTACTTC. It specifies CATSDPGQGPYEQYF.

In this sample, this clonotype turned up many times. The chain is built from TRBV18 and TRBJ1-1; TRBD1 aligns across 7 bases. CDR3 length equals 14 residues. Losses at the gene ends were 1 base for V and 3 bases for J; bases not matched to a gene: 2. Germline V lookup: CDR1 KGHSH, CDR2 LQKENI. The CDR3 loop is CASSPRQGDTEAFF. The CDR3, as DNA: TGTGCCAGCTCACCACGGCAGGGGGACACTGAAGCTTTCTTT. The variable domain in full, with the rest retrieved from reference TRBV18 and TRBJ1-1, is NAGVMQNPRHLVRRRGQEARLRCSPMKGHSHVYWYRQLPEEGLKFMVYLQKENIIDESGMPKERFSAEFPKEGPSILRIQQVVRGDSAAYFCASSPRQGDTEAFFGQGTRLTVV.

This clonotype was detected a few times. The chain joins TRBV19 to TRBJ2-7; TRBD1 matches at 9 bases. Germline loops: CDR1 LNHDA, CDR2 SQIVND (reference sequence). The CDR3 totals 13 residues. The ends lost 10 bases at V and 2 bases at J; junction bases unmatched: 6. CDR3 nucleotides: TGTGCCACCAAGGGGACAGGGACCTACGAGCAGTACTTC. This gives the protein CATKGTGTYEQYF.

CDR3 sequence (DNA): TGTGCCAGCAGTTACCCGGGACGCTCCTACAATGAGCAGTTCTTC. This encodes CASSYPGRSYNEQFF. This rearrangement joins TRBV6-6 to TRBJ2-1; either TRBD1 or TRBD2 may fit D (5 bases each). In germline, CDR1 is MNHNY, CDR2 SVGAGI (reference sequence). The CDR3 has 15 residues. The V gene lost 2 bases and the J gene lost 0 bases, with 8 bases spanning the gap.